The next 31 T cell receptor beta chains were all read from a single sample in a study of T cell responses to AZD1222 COVID-19 vaccine. Produced via immunoSEQ multiplex PCR; TCRdb's table is partial and in-frame only. The table shows some 150,000 clones, with more than 70% occurring only once. The sample consisted of peripheral blood, taken on day 0 of AZD1222 vaccination. The receptors here all came from an adult in good health.

The CDR3 loop is CAIRSDRGGYEQYF. For the CDR3, the DNA is TGTGCCATCAGATCGGACAGGGGAGGATACGAGCAGTACTTC. This rearrangement joins TRBV10-3 to TRBJ2-7, with 9 bases lining up with TRBD1. CDR3 length: 14 residues. V lost 6 bases, J lost 4 bases, and 7 bases stayed unmatched. The germline gives CDR1 ENHRY, CDR2 SYGVKD.

The V and J genes are TRBV7-8 and TRBJ1-6, with D perhaps TRBD1 (6 bases). Trimming removed 9 bases from V and 6 bases from J, with 12 bases in between. CDR1 and CDR2 from the germline V gene are SGHVS and FQNEAQ. The CDR3 totals 13 residues. CDR3 nucleotide sequence: TGTGCCAGTGGACAGCTCCGTAATTCACCCCTCCACTTT. It codes for CASGQLRNSPLHF.

V and J are TRBV24-1 and TRBJ2-1, with D unclear. This CDR3 has 12 amino acids. Trimming removed 2 bases from V and 10 bases from J, with 8 bases in between. Germline lookup yields CDR1 KGHDR and CDR2 SFDVKD. The CDR3, as DNA: TGTGCCACCAGTGATTCGCGGCGGGAGCAGTTCTTC. Residues: CATSDSRREQFF.

For the CDR3, the DNA is TGCGCCAGCAGCCAGAGGATATCGGGCGGCCAAGAGACCCAGTACTTC. This gives the protein CASSQRISGGQETQYF. The chain combines TRBV4-1 with TRBJ2-5; no definite D call. V dropped 3 bases and J dropped 1 base, with 15 bases sitting between them. This CDR3 is 16 amino acids long. CDR1 is MGHRA, CDR2 YSYEKL, per germline.

This rearrangement joins TRBV19 to TRBJ2-5; TRBD2 matches at 8 bases. There are 16 residues in the CDR3. CDR1 and CDR2 from the germline V gene are LNHDA and SQIVND (reference sequence). J gave up 0 bases and V 4 bases, and 7 bases lay outside the gene matches. CDR3 amino acids: CASSTGLGLDQETQYF. The CDR3 DNA follows: TGTGCCAGTAGTACGGGACTAGGACTTGACCAAGAGACCCAGTACTTC.

The chain joins TRBV2 to TRBJ2-3, with 11 bases lining up with TRBD1. The CDR3 is made up of 14 amino acids. Germline V CDR1 and CDR2: SNHLY, FYNNEI. V dropped 9 bases and J dropped 6; count of bases not matched to a gene: 8. CDR3 region: CASRTGGKRDTQYF. In DNA, the CDR3 is TGTGCCAGTAGGACAGGGGGCAAGCGGGATACGCAGTATTTT.

The V gene is TRBV19, the J gene TRBJ1-3; 7 bases match TRBD1. The trim removed 6 bases at V and 2 bases at J, leaving 4 bases unmatched. Germline CDR1 and CDR2: LNHDA and SQIVND (reference sequence). CDR3 length equals 14 residues. CDR3 bases: TGTGCCAGTAGCCCAGGGGGAGCTGGAAACACCATATATTTT. It specifies CASSPGGAGNTIYF.

This rearrangement joins TRBV4-2 to TRBJ2-3; D might be TRBD2 (6 bases). V lost 1 base and J 6 bases, leaving 14 bases between the germline ends. The CDR3 has 15 residues. CDR1 and CDR2 from the germline V gene are LGHNA and YNFKEQ. DNA for the CDR3: TGTGCCAGCAGCCAAGGATCGCCGGAGGGCGATACGCAGTATTTT. This encodes CASSQGSPEGDTQYF.

J is TRBJ1-2 and V is TRBV4-1; TRBD1 matches 9 bases. With 4 bases clipped from V and 4 bases from J, the junction kept 7 bases outside the gene matches. Germline assignment: CDR1 MGHRA and CDR2 YSYEKL. This CDR3 comprises 15 residues. This CDR3 is CASSPGQGRSYGYTF. CDR3 bases: TGCGCCAGCAGCCCAGGACAGGGGAGAAGCTATGGCTACACCTTC.

The chain is built from TRBV14 and TRBJ1-2; D is unresolved. With 0 bases removed from V and 5 bases from J, the gap between germline ends came to 10 bases. The length of the CDR3 is 14 residues. Germline V gene data show CDR1 as SGHDN and CDR2 as FVKESK. CDR3 loop: CASSQDRRAYGYTF. The DNA for the CDR3 is TGTGCCAGCAGCCAAGACAGGCGGGCTTATGGCTACACCTTC.

The rearrangement links TRBV5-6 to TRBJ1-1; D might be TRBD1 (5 bases). With 4 bases removed from V and 1 base from J, the gap between germline ends came to 14 bases. This CDR3 contains 15 residues. In germline, CDR1 is SGHDT, CDR2 YYEEEE. This chain's CDR3 is CASSLLPGTNTEAFF. DNA of the CDR3: TGTGCCAGCAGCCTCCTGCCAGGGACGAACACTGAAGCTTTCTTT.

This rearrangement joins TRBV4-3 to TRBJ2-1, with unresolved D. Trimming took off 0 bases at V and 5 bases at J, with 14 bases between the two ends. CDR3 length equals 16 residues. In germline, CDR1 is LGHNA, CDR2 YSLEER. The CDR3 sequence is CASSQEIGQHNNEQFF. The CDR3 bases are TGCGCCAGCAGCCAAGAGATAGGGCAGCATAACAATGAGCAGTTCTTC.

DNA of the CDR3: TGTGCCAGCAGCGAGGGGGCGGATACGCAGTATTTT. It specifies CASSEGADTQYF. This rearrangement joins TRBV7-9 to TRBJ2-3; TRBD1 agrees at 7 bases. There are 12 residues in the CDR3. The V segment lost 5 bases and the J segment 6 bases; nucleotides outside the gene matches: 2. Germline loops: CDR1 SEHNR, CDR2 FQNEAQ (reference sequence).

The DNA of the CDR3 is TGTGCCAGCCTCCGGACAGGGGCGTATAATTCACCCCTCCACTTT. This gives the protein CASLRTGAYNSPLHF. The V call is TRBV6-5, the J call TRBJ1-6, with 9 bases matching TRBD1. The germline V gene encodes CDR1 MNHEY and CDR2 SVGAGI. Unmatched junction bases numbered 6, after V lost 8 bases and J lost 4 bases. This CDR3 region has 15 residues.

CDR3 amino acids: CATMREGRGPLANIQYF. CDR3 nucleotides: TGTGCCACTATGCGGGAAGGTCGCGGGCCTTTGGCAAACATTCAGTACTTC. The V gene is TRBV19, the J gene TRBJ2-4, with a tentative D call TRBD2 (6 bases). V lost 10 bases to trimming and J lost 6 bases, with 28 bases between them. The CDR3 has 17 amino acids. The germline V gene has CDR1 LNHDA and CDR2 SQIVND (reference sequence).

The chain joins TRBV2 to TRBJ2-7, with TRBD1 matching 7 bases. The CDR3 spans 15 residues. Trimming removed 0 bases from V and 3 bases from J; junction bases left unmatched: 5. Germline-derived CDR1 and CDR2 are SNHLY and FYNNEI. The CDR3 is CASSEALTGIYEQYF. CDR3 nucleotides: TGTGCCAGCAGTGAAGCCCTGACAGGGATCTACGAGCAGTACTTC.

This chain uses TRBV6-2 or TRBV6-3 with TRBJ1-5; D unclear. Germline lookup yields CDR1 MNHEY and CDR2 SVGEGT. V was clipped by 2 bases and J by 4 bases, with 9 bases between them. This CDR3 is 14 amino acids long. As DNA, the CDR3 is TGTGCCAGCAGTTACAGTTCGCGGAATCAGCCCCAGCATTTT. This gives the protein CASSYSSRNQPQHF.

This chain links TRBV4-2 with TRBJ2-7; TRBD2 might be the D (6 bases). Between the trimmed V and J ends, which lost 8 bases and 7 bases, there was a span of 24 bases. The CDR3 spans 15 residues. Germline lookup yields CDR1 LGHNA and CDR2 YNFKEQ. The CDR3 sequence is CASGDVGGMKSEQYF. CDR3 in DNA: TGTGCCAGCGGGGATGTGGGCGGGATGAAGAGTGAGCAGTACTTC.

The V call is TRBV15, the J call TRBJ2-1; 7 nucleotides match TRBD1. This CDR3 contains 16 residues. After removal of 1 base from V and 7 bases from J, the junction contained 10 bases not matched to a gene. The germline gives CDR1 LNHNV, CDR2 YYDKDF (reference sequence). The DNA of the CDR3 is TGTGCCACCAGCAGAGGAACCGGGACAGCGATAAATGAGCAGTTCTTC. This translates into CATSRGTGTAINEQFF.

A single count supports this clone. This chain links TRBV6-5 with TRBJ1-3, with D perhaps TRBD1 (6 bases). The germline V and J ends were trimmed by 4 bases and 0 bases, with 13 bases remaining between them. The CDR3 spans 16 residues. The germline CDR1 and CDR2 sequences are MNHEY and SVGAGI. The CDR3 bases are TGTGCCAGCAGTTCCAACAGGGCCCGCTCTGGAAACACCATATATTTT. Its protein is CASSSNRARSGNTIYF.

This chain uses TRBV6-5 with TRBJ2-7, with TRBD2 identical over 7 bases. The CDR3 has 15 residues. V gave up 9 bases and J gave up 4 bases; unmatched junction bases: 15. Germline V CDR1 and CDR2: MNHEY, SVGAGI. The CDR3 spells CASTSAGGGSYEQYF. CDR3 DNA sequence: TGTGCCAGTACTTCCGCAGGCGGGGGATCGTACGAGCAGTACTTC.

The rearrangement links TRBV6-2 or TRBV6-3 to TRBJ1-1, with D unclear. V was shortened by 0 bases and J by 2 bases, with 4 bases between the two germline ends. The CDR3 has 13 amino acids. Germline V gives CDR1 MNHEY, CDR2 SVGEGT. In nucleotides, the CDR3 is TGTGCCAGCAGTTACTCGGACAACACTGAAGCTTTCTTT. Amino acids: CASSYSDNTEAFF.

Concerning this clone: Different DNA sequences within this sample yield the same CDR3. The rearrangement uses TRBV9 and TRBJ1-1; weak D call: TRBD1 (5 bases). Per the germline V gene, CDR1 is SGDLS and CDR2 is YYNGEE. This CDR3 is built from 13 residues. V was clipped by 2 bases and J by 3 bases, with 8 bases between them. The CDR3 region has the DNA TGTGCCAGCAGCGTGGGGGGAGACACTGAAGCTTTCTTT. It specifies CASSVGGDTEAFF.

In this sample, this clone turned up once. The chain couples TRBV4-3 to TRBJ1-4, with D hard to call. Between the trimmed V and J ends, which lost 3 bases and 0 bases, there was a span of 5 bases. This CDR3 has 14 residues. The germline V gene encodes CDR1 LGHNA and CDR2 YSLEER. CDR3 amino acids: CASSHTTTNEKLFF. The CDR3 nucleotides read TGCGCCAGCAGCCATACCACAACTAATGAAAAACTGTTTTTT.

J is TRBJ1-3 and V is TRBV4-3; no firm D call. From germline, CDR1 is LGHNA and CDR2 YSLEER. Between the trimmed V and J ends, which lost 1 base and 4 bases, there was a span of 17 bases. The CDR3 covers 17 residues. CDR3 sequence (DNA): TGCGCCAGCAGCCAAGGTGTCGGCTCAACGACGGGAAACACCATATATTTT. Translated, it gives CASSQGVGSTTGNTIYF.

This rearrangement joins TRBV2 to TRBJ1-4; possibly TRBD1 for D (5 bases). Germline lookup yields CDR1 SNHLY and CDR2 FYNNEI. Trimming stripped 8 bases from V and 3 bases from J, with 13 bases between. The CDR3 runs 14 residues. CDR3 region: CASRGSGANEKLFF. The CDR3 DNA is TGTGCCAGCCGGGGGAGCGGGGCTAATGAAAAACTGTTTTTT.

V and J are TRBV9 and TRBJ2-3, with TRBD2 matching 9 bases. CDR1 SGDLS and CDR2 YYNGEE come from the germline V gene. Unmatched junction bases numbered 2, after V lost 0 bases and J lost 3 bases. The CDR3 has 15 residues. CDR3: CASSVALAGTDTQYF. For the CDR3, the DNA is TGTGCCAGCAGCGTAGCTCTAGCGGGAACAGATACGCAGTATTTT. Based on the CDR3 plus reference TRBV9 and TRBJ2-3, the full variable domain is DSGVTQTPKHLITATGQRVTLRCSPRSGDLSVYWYQQSLDQGLQFLIQYYNGEERAKGNILERFSAQQFPDLHSELNLSSLELGDSALYFCASSVALAGTDTQYFGPGTRLTVL.

The chain uses TRBV30 and TRBJ1-1, with D perhaps matching TRBD1 (5 bases). Per the germline V gene, CDR1 is GTSNPN and CDR2 is SVGIG (reference sequence). This CDR3 contains 13 residues. The V gene lost 7 bases and the J gene lost 0 bases, with 12 bases spanning the gap. CDR3 nucleotides: TGTGCCTTTGCAGGGCAGTTGAACACTGAAGCTTTCTTT. It yields the protein CAFAGQLNTEAFF.

The genes are TRBV12-3 or TRBV12-4 and TRBJ1-5; no reliable D call. V gave up 5 bases and J gave up 6 bases, with 8 bases separating them. The CDR3 consists of 12 residues. CDR3 nucleotide sequence: TGTGCCAGCAGTGTTAGTGGTCAGCCCCAGCATTTT. Its translation: CASSVSGQPQHF.

With respect to this clone: Other DNA variants within this sample encode the same CDR3. CDR3 bases: TGTGCCAGTAGTATTGGCGGGAGCACAGATACGCAGTATTTT. Protein product: CASSIGGSTDTQYF. The rearrangement uses TRBV19 and TRBJ2-3; D is possibly TRBD2 (5 bases). The CDR3 spans 14 residues. Germline-derived CDR1 and CDR2 are LNHDA and SQIVND (reference sequence). Trimming took off 3 bases at V and 0 bases at J, with 7 bases between the two ends.

V and J are TRBV9 and TRBJ2-3; 9 bases match TRBD1. In germline, CDR1 is SGDLS, CDR2 YYNGEE. V lost 7 bases to trimming and J lost 4 bases; unmatched junction nucleotides: 7. The length of the CDR3 is 14 residues. CDR3 protein: CASGQDRGADTQYF. The CDR3 DNA reads TGTGCCAGCGGCCAGGACAGGGGTGCAGATACGCAGTATTTT.